This T cell receptor (beta chain) was recovered during a study of molecular identifiers for immune sequencing clone quantification (dated by TCRdb to the late 2010s). Background on the whole study: In a replicate experiment, RNA from around 20,000 or 100,000 naive CD8 T cells was split into five aliquots, four of which were sequenced. This methods study benchmarked molecular-identifier clustering-based TCR repertoire sequencing (MIDCIRS) and TCR RNA copy counting, using CD8 T cells to do so.

Libraries of naive CD8 T cells were built from around 18,000 to 910,000 sorted cells, with 10%, 30% or 50% of the purified RNA used. Naive CD8 T cells were FACS-sorted as CD8+CD4-CCR7+CD45RA+ on a BD FACSAria II into RLT Plus buffer. To test detection sensitivity, Jurkat RNA equal to fewer than 13 TCR copies was added to samples of roughly 18,000-1,100,000 naive CD8 T cells. Enrichment of CD8 T cells was done with RosetteSep CD8+ T Cell Enrichment Cocktail plus Ficoll-Paque, and ACK red cell lysis came afterward. Receptor amplification or capture employed PCR. Sequencing was carried out with an Illumina HiSeq 4000. Bulk TCR libraries were generated as previously described, with the TCR primers listed in Table S5 used. Total RNA was purified with the Qiagen AllPrep DNA/RNA kit. Before analysis, reads from multiple sequencing runs of the same library were pooled. As for how the authors treated the data: Reads were retained only if their TCR constant sequence matched exactly, and those retained reads were trimmed to 150 nt and grouped according to their 12-nt molecular barcodes. Reads within each barcode group were sub-clustered using a 15% Levenshtein threshold, and quality-weighted consensus sequences were constructed for each RNA molecule. Non-functional sequences were filtered out, along with any lower-count sequence sitting one edit away from another sequence. Based on fitting two negative binomial distributions, any barcode sub-cluster with under 20% of the maximum read count was discarded. TCRdb itself trimmed the public reads at Q25 with fastp, ran MiXCR and retained productive beta chains. Merged by CDR3 protein, the rows form single entries marked with the most common genes and DNA. TCRdb, not the authors, supplied the V and J calls. The sample contains over 600,000 distinct CDR3 sequences, nearly 20% of them found a single time. Jointly, the top ten make up around 0.86% of the sample.

Study-wide conclusions, independent of this receptor: The sizes of highly expanded clones could end up underestimated when identical TCR molecules share a barcode. Naive libraries contained spiked-in Jurkat TCR RNA (more than 9 copies' worth), which is not part of the donor repertoire. In CMV-specific effector cells, clones with more than 20 RNA copies contained over 99% of molecules, whereas in naive cells such clones contained under 1% of molecules. Without barcode sub-clustering, chimeric consensus sequences inflated TCR diversity; chimeras reached as high as 47%. Spiked-in Jurkat TCR RNA equal to a single cell's worth was reported to be detectable even within 1,200,000 naive CD8 T cells. Modeling gave about 3.2 recovered TCR RNA copies per cell versus about 10 by digital PCR, implying about 30% capture efficiency.

This clonotype was picked up many times. Its antigen is still unknown. No base quality values were provided; no much bigger clone lies one nucleotide off. The CDR3 measures 12 amino acids from cysteine to phenylalanine. The retained sequence is limited to the CDR3, 36 bases, with the frame set at the first base. V and J are truncated by 0 bases and 8 bases respectively, leaving an intervening sequence of 7 bases. The germline V gene gives CDR1 as LGHNA and CDR2 as YSLEER. The sequence was obtained from a human donor in good health. Some libraries in this study had Jurkat cell RNA spiked in. The sample taken for sequencing was naive CD8+ T cells from blood, with Jurkat cell RNA spiked in. The cell subset or site label on this specimen signifies: FACS-sorted CD8+CD4-CCR7+CD45RA+ naive T cells. The chain employs TRBV4-3 and TRBJ1-1, with the D gene not clear enough to name. The CDR3 protein is CASSQDRAEAFF. The DNA reads as follows: TGCGCCAGCAGCCAAGATAGGGCAGAAGCTTTCTTT.